One sample yielded the 32 T cell receptor beta chains listed below, sequenced in a study of T cells expressing NK-cell markers. TCRdb reanalyzed the 5' RACE reads, giving one entry per CDR3 protein sequence and no DNA. The sample has hundreds of thousands of distinct CDR3 sequences; the top ten hold approximately 3.6%. The source material was blood T cells: a sorted CD56 or NKG2C T cell subset, CD4+ or CD8+ T cells, or bulk PBMC T cells (not recorded which). The receptors stem from a man aged 18 to 29 in good health.

The rearrangement links TRBV6-2 or TRBV6-3 to TRBJ1-1; the D call from TCRdb, TRBD1, cannot be confirmed without DNA. CDR3 length: 14 residues. Germline V gene data show CDR1 as MNHEY and CDR2 as SVGEGT. The CDR3 region is CASRYTGAVTEAFF.

The chain has TRBV6-1 and TRBJ1-6; the TCRdb D gene call, TRBD1, has no DNA to confirm it. Germline V lookup: CDR1 MNHNS, CDR2 SASEGT. The CDR3 runs to 15 residues. The CDR3 reads CASRDRGTYNSPLHF.

The chain is built from TRBV5-6 and TRBJ2-1; with no DNA, the TCRdb D assignment of TRBD2 cannot be verified. This CDR3 is built from 17 residues. From germline, CDR1 is SGHDT and CDR2 YYEEEE. The chain's CDR3 is CASSTSGIGYPYNEQFF.

The chain couples TRBV19 to TRBJ1-5. This CDR3 comprises 17 residues. Germline V gene data show CDR1 as LNHDA and CDR2 as SQIVND (reference sequence). Here the CDR3 reads CASETYRTEYSNQPQHF. The variable domain in full, completed from reference TRBV19 and TRBJ1-5, reads DGGITQSPKYLFRKEGQNVTLSCEQNLNHDAMYWYRQDPGQGLRLIYYSQIVNDFQKGDIAEGYSVSREKKESFPLTVTSAQKNPTAFYLCASETYRTEYSNQPQHFGDGTRLSIL.

This rearrangement joins TRBV2 to TRBJ2-7; TCRdb designates TRBD1, a call that cannot be tested without DNA. Looked up from germline, CDR1 is SNHLY and CDR2 is FYNNEI. The CDR3 sequence is 13 residues long. The CDR3 here is CASRQDRWYEQYF.

This chain uses TRBV6-1 with TRBJ2-1; TCRdb gives TRBD2 as the D gene, but with no DNA this cannot be confirmed. The germline V gene encodes CDR1 MNHNS and CDR2 SASEGT. The CDR3 is 15 amino acids. The CDR3 protein is CASSTTSGWSNEQFF.

The chain carries TRBV12-3 or TRBV12-4 and TRBJ1-3; as DNA is missing, the TRBD1 call by TCRdb cannot be tested. This CDR3 is built from 15 residues. The CDR3: CASSFVRNAGNTIYF.

V gene TRBV24-1 combines with J gene TRBJ2-1; checking the TCRdb D call of TRBD1 is not possible without DNA. The CDR3 consists of 17 residues. Per germline, CDR1 KGHDR and CDR2 SFDVKD. CDR3 residues: CATSDLRSGVAYNEQFF.

The chain couples TRBV5-5 to TRBJ2-4. There are 13 residues in the CDR3. Germline-derived CDR1 and CDR2 are SGHKS and YYEKEE (reference sequence). CDR3 sequence reads: CASSLSSENIQYF.

The rearrangement joins TRBV5-1 to TRBJ2-3; no DNA is available, so the TRBD1 call from TCRdb remains unchecked. The CDR3 has 16 residues. The germline V gene encodes CDR1 SGHRS and CDR2 YFSETQ. CDR3 sequence reads: CASSLGGTGSTDTQYF.

The chain employs TRBV28 and TRBJ2-1; TCRdb's D call, TRBD1, is unchecked because there is no DNA. The CDR3 is made up of 14 amino acids. Germline V gene sequence: CDR1 MDHEN, CDR2 SYDVKM. The CDR3: CATLRGAAYNEQFF. The variable domain in full, with the rest retrieved from reference TRBV28 and TRBJ2-1, is DVKVTQSSRYLVKRTGEKVFLECVQDMDHENMFWYRQDPGLGLRLIYFSYDVKMKEKGDIPEGYSVSREKKERFSLILESASTNQTSMYLCATLRGAAYNEQFFGPGTRLTVL.

The chain couples TRBV5-1 to TRBJ1-2; without DNA, the TCRdb call of TRBD1 cannot be checked. CDR1 is SGHRS and CDR2 is YFSETQ in the germline V gene. This CDR3 is 14 amino acids long. The CDR3 here is CASSSAGVVYGYTF.

This CDR3 is CASSLERTSGDTQYF. The genes are TRBV7-9 and TRBJ2-3. This CDR3 is built from 15 residues. CDR1 is SEHNR and CDR2 is FQNEAQ in the germline V gene (reference sequence).

The V gene is TRBV7-9, the J gene TRBJ2-1. From germline, CDR1 is SEHNR and CDR2 FQNEAQ (reference sequence). CDR3 length: 11 amino acids. The CDR3 is CASRGIGEQFF.

The CDR3 loop reads CASSPTQGPNNQPQHF. This rearrangement joins TRBV4-2 to TRBJ1-5; TCRdb's D call of TRBD1 is untestable without DNA. Germline CDR1 reads LGHNA; CDR2 reads YNFKEQ. CDR3 length: 16 amino acids.

V gene TRBV28 combines with J gene TRBJ2-1; TCRdb lists TRBD2, though no DNA is available to test this call. The CDR3 has 18 amino acids. CDR1 MDHEN and CDR2 SYDVKM come from the germline V gene. The CDR3 spells CASSSPSGRPPSYNEQFF.

The chain employs TRBV7-9 and TRBJ2-7. This CDR3 region has 13 residues. CDR1 and CDR2 (germline): SEHNR, FQNEAQ (reference sequence). CDR3 protein: CASSLSVEYEQYF.

The J gene is TRBJ2-4, the V gene TRBV20-1; TCRdb names TRBD2, which stays unverified in the absence of DNA. Germline loops: CDR1 DFQATT, CDR2 SNEGSKA (reference sequence). This CDR3 comprises 15 residues. The CDR3 loop is CSARWLAGVRNIQYF.

The V call is TRBV13, the J call TRBJ1-4; the TCRdb D gene call, TRBD1, has no DNA to confirm it. Germline CDR1 reads PRHDT; CDR2 reads FYEKMQ (reference sequence). This CDR3 is 15 amino acids long. CDR3 in amino acids: CASSSFRESGEKLFF.

The chain carries TRBV14 and TRBJ2-1; the D call from TCRdb, TRBD1, cannot be confirmed without DNA. Per germline, CDR1 SGHDN and CDR2 FVKESK. This CDR3 spans 14 amino acids. The CDR3 here is CASSPGQRIDEQFF.

This chain connects TRBV11-2 to TRBJ2-7. The germline V gene has CDR1 SGHAT and CDR2 FQNNGV. CDR3 length: 12 amino acids. CDR3 sequence reads: CASSSFRYEQYF.

The J gene is TRBJ2-1, the V gene TRBV6-1. The germline V gene encodes CDR1 MNHNS and CDR2 SASEGT. The CDR3 is 13 residues long. CDR3 in amino acids: CAAASASYNEQFF.

The chain joins TRBV28 to TRBJ2-1; TCRdb's D gene call, TRBD2, goes unchecked for lack of DNA. This CDR3 is 17 amino acids long. Germline V gives CDR1 MDHEN, CDR2 SYDVKM. This CDR3 reads CASSLLRFAGGLNEQFF.

CDR3 loop: CAALGWAGGPDNEQFF. V is TRBV7-9 and J is TRBJ2-1; no DNA is available, so the TRBD2 call from TCRdb remains unchecked. The CDR3 consists of 16 residues. Germline CDR1 reads SEHNR; CDR2 reads FQNEAQ (reference sequence).

The chain couples TRBV2 to TRBJ2-3; TCRdb's assignment of TRBD2 cannot be checked, as there is no DNA. The CDR3 consists of 15 residues. The germline gives CDR1 SNHLY, CDR2 FYNNEI. CDR3 sequence reads: CASTREGTSTDTQYF.

This chain links TRBV7-2 with TRBJ2-5; TCRdb indicates TRBD1, and absent DNA this call remains unverified. Germline values: CDR1 SGHTA, CDR2 FQGNSA. This CDR3 contains 15 residues. The CDR3 protein is CASSRDRDLLETQYF.

This chain uses TRBV30 with TRBJ1-2; the D call of TRBD1 rests on TCRdb alone, since no DNA is present to check it. Germline lookup yields CDR1 GTSNPN and CDR2 SVGIG (reference sequence). The CDR3 consists of 13 residues. This CDR3 reads CAWSRSQGYGYTF. Based on the CDR3 plus reference TRBV30 and TRBJ1-2, the full variable domain is SQTIHQWPATLVQPVGSPLSLECTVEGTSNPNLYWYRQAAGRGLQLLFYSVGIGQISSEVPQNLSASRPQDRQFILSSKKLLLSDSGFYLCAWSRSQGYGYTFGSGTRLTVV.

V usage is TRBV7-2 and J usage is TRBJ2-5; without DNA, the TCRdb call of TRBD2 cannot be checked. Germline loops: CDR1 SGHTA, CDR2 FQGNSA. CDR3 length: 17 amino acids. CDR3 amino acids: CASSLRTSGMSAETQYF.

This chain joins TRBV11-1 and TRBJ2-1; checking the TCRdb D call of TRBD2 is not possible without DNA. The germline gives CDR1 SGHAT, CDR2 FQDESV (reference sequence). The CDR3 spans 21 residues. The CDR3 protein is CASSLIMGRASSVGYYNEQFF.

The chain uses TRBV25-1 and TRBJ2-3; checking the TCRdb D call of TRBD2 is not possible without DNA. Germline V gene data show CDR1 as MGHDK and CDR2 as SYGVNS. This CDR3 is built from 15 residues. This CDR3 reads CASRALASFTDTQYF.

The V call is TRBV5-4, the J call TRBJ2-3; TCRdb lists TRBD2, though no DNA is available to test this call. The CDR3 covers 16 residues. Per germline, CDR1 SGHNT and CDR2 YYREEE (reference sequence). The CDR3 is CASSPWDYPSTDTQYF.

The rearrangement links TRBV6-1 to TRBJ2-1; as DNA is missing, the TRBD2 call by TCRdb cannot be tested. The CDR3 consists of 15 residues. Germline V gene sequence: CDR1 MNHNS, CDR2 SASEGT. This chain's CDR3 is CASRAGTSPDNEQFF.